The source of this TCR beta chain is a study of T-cell memory formation after mild COVID-19. After 5'RACE with constant-segment primers, TCR alpha and TCR beta cDNA libraries carrying sample barcodes and UMIs were obtained. A single record per CDR3 protein comes from TCRdb applying MiXCR to the 5' RACE reads. Of about 270,000 distinct CDR3 sequences in the sample, roughly 18% were seen once. Overall study findings and caveats: The second-wave clones peaking on day 37 were not confirmed as SARS-CoV-2-specific.

About this clonotype: The antigen is undetermined.

V lost 7 bases to trimming and J lost 1 base, with 10 bases between them. Germline loops: CDR1 MNHNY, CDR2 SVGAGI (reference sequence). The CDR3 is made up of 13 amino acids. Sample: PBMCs or a T cell subset sorted from them (not recorded which). The sequence was obtained from a young man who had mild COVID-19 (a few samples of this study predate the infection). Cell type and time point are not known. The J gene is TRBJ1-1, the V gene TRBV6-6; D unresolved. Written as DNA, the CDR3 is TGTGCCAGCATCCCCGTCGGGAACACTGAAGCTTTCTTT. It codes for CASIPVGNTEAFF.